Presented here are 4 T cell receptor beta chains from one specimen sequenced in a study of resident and recirculating memory T cells in vitiligo. The protocol was immunoSEQ multiplex PCR, while the TCRdb copy is restricted to in-frame clones and leaves out a portion. The table has around 70,000 clones, 91% seen once. The sample was blood. The receptor source for this set is a male donor with vitiligo.

The chain links TRBV7-2 to TRBJ1-2, with D unresolved. Germline V lookup: CDR1 SGHTA, CDR2 FQGNSA. The CDR3 extends over 13 amino acids. V lost 1 base and J lost 7, with 10 bases in between. The CDR3 here is CASSLDGVGGYTF. CDR3 sequence (DNA): TGTGCCAGCAGCTTAGACGGGGTGGGTGGCTACACCTTC. Full variable domain (missing parts from reference TRBV7-2 and TRBJ1-2): GAGVSQSPSNKVTEKGKDVELRCDPISGHTALYWYRQSLGQGLEFLIYFQGNSAPDKSGLPSDRFSAERTGGSVSTLTIQRTQQEDSAVYLCASSLDGVGGYTFGSGTRLTVV.

The gene calls are TRBV19 and TRBJ1-6; 8 nucleotides line up with TRBD1. The junction had 13 bases not matched to a gene; V was cut back by 5 bases and J by 7 bases. The CDR3 has 17 amino acids. Germline values: CDR1 LNHDA, CDR2 SQIVND (reference sequence). The CDR3 protein is CASSYEFVDRANSPLHF. The CDR3 DNA reads as TGTGCCAGTAGTTATGAGTTCGTGGACAGGGCCAATTCACCCCTCCACTTT.

The sample holds one count of this clone. The chain has TRBV30 and TRBJ2-7; 9 bases fit TRBD1. Germline values: CDR1 GTSNPN, CDR2 SVGIG (reference sequence). This CDR3 has 16 residues. V trimming: 4 bases; J trimming: 1 base; junction bases outside the gene matches: 11. The CDR3 loop is CAWISGQGFSSYEQYF. CDR3 bases: TGTGCCTGGATCTCCGGACAGGGGTTTTCGTCCTACGAGCAGTACTTC.

This clone was observed once. This sequence joins TRBV19 and TRBJ1-5; tentatively, D is TRBD1 (6 bases). Trimming left V 7 bases short and J 0 bases short, with 16 bases between. CDR1 is LNHDA and CDR2 is SQIVND in the germline V gene (reference sequence). This CDR3 has 16 amino acids. CDR3 sequence: CASIARGPYSNQPQHF. The CDR3 DNA follows: TGTGCCAGTATTGCCAGGGGACCATATAGCAATCAGCCCCAGCATTTT.